Listed below are T cell receptor beta chains from one sample, sequenced in a study of beta chain features in type 1 diabetes. TCRdb's copy holds only in-frame clones and misses some; the assay was immunoSEQ multiplex PCR. The sample yields 85,000 to 110,000 clones, over 25% seen once. Source material: central memory CD4+ T cells from blood. These receptors were obtained from a young woman with type 1 diabetes. Each CDR3 is given with its conserved first and last residue. The D gene is left open where the match is weak. Not all rows give a size; the values are once, few, many and, for expanded clones, a class.

clone size	V gene	D gene	J gene	CDR3 length	CDR3 protein	CDR3 DNA
.	TRBV10-3	.	TRBJ2-6	14	CATSYSSGANVLTF	TGTGCCACCTCTTATAGCTCTGGGGCCAACGTCCTGACTTTC
few	TRBV30	.	TRBJ2-5	13	CAWTNSHVETQYF	TGTGCCTGGACGAACTCTCACGTAGAGACCCAGTACTTC
few	TRBV9	TRBD2	TRBJ2-2	18	CASRDGTSGRPNTGELFF	TGTGCCAGCAGGGATGGGACTAGCGGGAGACCGAACACCGGGGAGCTGTTTTTT
few	TRBV15	.	TRBJ2-7	12	CATSSYTYEQYF	TGTGCCACCAGCAGTTATACCTACGAGCAGTACTTC
.	TRBV5-4	.	TRBJ1-1	14	CASSLGREGTEAFF	TGTGCCAGCAGCTTGGGCAGGGAGGGCACTGAAGCTTTCTTT
.	TRBV29-1	.	TRBJ2-3	12	CSVGLPADTQYF	TGCAGCGTTGGCTTGCCGGCAGATACGCAGTATTTT
few	TRBV14	.	TRBJ1-4	13	CASSHWGGEKLFF	TGTGCCAGCAGCCATTGGGGCGGTGAAAAACTGTTTTTT
.	TRBV5-4	TRBD1	TRBJ1-3	15	CASSLDQGAGNTIYF	TGTGCCAGCAGCCTCGATCAGGGGGCTGGAAACACCATATATTTT
few	TRBV11-3	.	TRBJ2-1	15	CASSLDPQVYNEQFF	TGTGCCAGCAGCTTAGACCCACAGGTTTACAATGAGCAGTTCTTC
few	TRBV5-1	.	TRBJ2-5	15	CASSSSSVPQETQYF	TGCGCCAGCAGCTCTTCTAGTGTCCCACAAGAGACCCAGTACTTC
.	TRBV7-2	.	TRBJ1-4	14	CASSPSGLNEKLFF	TGTGCCAGCAGCCCCTCGGGATTAAATGAAAAACTGTTTTTT
.	TRBV19	.	TRBJ2-3	17	CASSPRRAFASTDTQYF	TGTGCCAGTAGTCCGCGGCGGGCGTTTGCTAGCACAGATACGCAGTATTTT
few	TRBV28	.	TRBJ1-2	13	CASSLGQNYGYTF	TGTGCCAGCAGTTTAGGGCAGAACTATGGCTACACCTTC
few	TRBV30	TRBD1	TRBJ2-3	13	CAWRDRGLDTQYF	TGTGCCTGGAGGGACAGGGGGCTGGATACGCAGTATTTT
.	TRBV29-1	.	TRBJ1-1	13	CSVVSGEGTEAFF	TGCAGCGTTGTGAGCGGGGAGGGGACTGAAGCTTTCTTT
.	TRBV7-2	TRBD2	TRBJ2-3	13	CASSFSGGDTQYF	TGTGCCAGCAGCTTCTCCGGGGGGGATACGCAGTATTTT
.	TRBV6-6	.	TRBJ1-5	14	CASSDLQGNQPQHF	TGTGCCAGCAGTGATTTACAGGGAAATCAGCCCCAGCATTTT
.	TRBV10-2	TRBD1	TRBJ1-5	16	CASSAPYTGGVQPQHF	TGCGCCAGCAGTGCTCCTTACACAGGGGGCGTCCAGCCCCAGCATTTT
.	TRBV5-4	.	TRBJ1-1	14	CASSFGFLNTEAFF	TGTGCCAGCAGCTTCGGTTTTCTGAACACTGAAGCTTTCTTT
.	TRBV5-6	TRBD1	TRBJ1-2	16	CASSFLVGQGDYGYTF	TGTGCCAGCAGCTTCTTAGTAGGACAGGGAGACTATGGCTACACCTTC
few	TRBV5-1	.	TRBJ2-2	16	CASSLAGAGYTGELFF	TGCGCCAGCAGCTTGGCCGGGGCGGGGTACACCGGGGAGCTGTTTTTT
few	TRBV7-2	TRBD2	TRBJ2-3	16	CASSLGASGTTDTQYF	TGTGCCAGCAGCTTAGGAGCTAGCGGGACTACAGATACGCAGTATTTT
few	TRBV2	.	TRBJ1-5	15	CASSEAQGFAQPQHF	TGTGCCAGCAGTGAAGCACAGGGTTTTGCTCAGCCCCAGCATTTT
few	TRBV10-3	.	TRBJ2-1	16	CAISESGRGIYNEQFF	TGTGCCATCAGTGAATCAGGAAGGGGGATTTACAATGAGCAGTTCTTC
.	TRBV4-3	TRBD2	TRBJ2-4	19	CASSQGSAGGKRAKNIQYF	TGCGCCAGCAGCCAAGGGTCGGCGGGAGGGAAGAGGGCCAAAAACATTCAGTACTTC
once	TRBV5-1	TRBD1	TRBJ1-5	12	CASSLDRGPPHF	TGCGCCAGCAGCTTGGACAGGGGCCCTCCGCATTTT
few	TRBV4-3	TRBD2	TRBJ2-3	15	CASSQDGLAGDTQYF	TGCGCCAGCAGCCAAGATGGACTAGCGGGAGATACGCAGTATTTT
.	TRBV18	.	TRBJ2-1	12	CASSPTTNEQFF	TGTGCCAGCTCACCTACTACCAATGAGCAGTTCTTC
few	TRBV2	.	TRBJ2-5	15	CASRRTDTMRETQYF	TGTGCCAGCAGGAGGACAGACACCATGCGAGAGACCCAGTACTTC
.	TRBV28	.	TRBJ1-1	14	CASSLARSDTEAFF	TGTGCCAGCAGTTTGGCCAGGTCGGACACTGAAGCTTTCTTT
few	TRBV11-3	TRBD1	TRBJ1-1	15	CASSDWTGSRPEAFF	TGTGCCAGCAGCGACTGGACAGGGTCCCGGCCTGAAGCTTTCTTT
.	TRBV9	TRBD2	TRBJ2-5	17	CASSLGLAGGQVETQYF	TGTGCCAGCAGCCTAGGGCTAGCGGGAGGGCAGGTTGAGACCCAGTACTTC
.	TRBV4-1	TRBD1	TRBJ1-4	17	CASSQAAGQERGGKLFF	TGCGCCAGCAGCCAAGCCGCGGGACAGGAACGAGGTGGAAAACTGTTTTTT
.	TRBV6-5	TRBD2	TRBJ2-7	15	CASSYQFSGSYEQYF	TGTGCCAGCAGTTACCAATTTAGCGGGAGTTACGAGCAGTACTTC
few	TRBV5-1	.	TRBJ2-5	13	CASSIGPKETQYF	TGCGCCAGCAGCATCGGTCCGAAAGAGACCCAGTACTTC
few	TRBV5-4	.	TRBJ1-2	14	CASSLGLSNYGYTF	TGTGCCAGCAGCTTAGGACTCAGTAACTATGGCTACACCTTC
.	TRBV11-3	TRBD2	TRBJ2-7	15	CASSSGTSGDGEQYF	TGTGCCAGCAGCTCCGGGACTAGCGGGGATGGGGAGCAGTACTTC
.	TRBV7-7	.	TRBJ2-6	19	CASSPSSVAGWTGANVLTF	TGTGCCAGCAGCCCTTCAAGCGTGGCAGGGTGGACTGGGGCCAACGTCCTGACTTTC
.	TRBV7-2	.	TRBJ1-1	13	CASSPRGGTEAFF	TGTGCCAGCAGCCCCCGAGGGGGCACTGAAGCTTTCTTT
.	TRBV7-9	TRBD1	TRBJ1-2	13	CASSLAGGVGYTF	TGTGCCAGCAGCTTAGCAGGGGGCGTCGGCTACACCTTC
.	TRBV13	.	TRBJ1-2	15	CASSLRQGPSYGYTF	TGTGCCAGCAGCTTAAGGCAGGGCCCCTCCTATGGCTACACCTTC
.	TRBV28	TRBD1	TRBJ1-1	11	CASRGQGSAFF	TGTGCCAGCAGGGGACAGGGGTCGGCTTTCTTT
.	TRBV30	.	TRBJ1-4	15	CAWNAGASTNEKLFF	TGTGCCTGGAACGCAGGGGCCTCAACTAATGAAAAACTGTTTTTT
.	TRBV7-2	TRBD2	TRBJ2-5	16	CASSPWGAGGPEEQYF	TGTGCCAGCAGCCCATGGGGGGCGGGAGGGCCTGAAGAGCAGTACTTC
.	TRBV19	TRBD2	TRBJ2-3	16	CASRLSAGGIGDTQYF	TGTGCCAGTCGACTCTCAGCGGGAGGCATTGGAGATACGCAGTATTTT
few	TRBV10-2	TRBD2	TRBJ2-1	15	CASRKAGTSGVEQFF	TGCGCCAGCAGAAAGGCCGGGACTAGCGGGGTTGAGCAGTTCTTC
.	TRBV10-2	TRBD1	TRBJ1-1	14	CASSETGGGTEAFF	TGCGCCAGCAGTGAGACAGGGGGCGGCACTGAAGCTTTCTTT
few	TRBV7-2	TRBD1	TRBJ2-2	19	CASSFRRDRGILNTGELFF	TGTGCCAGCAGCTTTAGAAGGGACAGGGGCATCTTGAACACCGGGGAGCTGTTTTTT